This TCR beta chain originates from a study of blood T cell repertoires in COVID-19. About the study: The United States, Italy and Spain were the sources of the acute and convalescent COVID-19 samples.

This clone was picked up many times. At the DNA level, this CDR3 is encoded by other sequences in the same sample as well. Methods used by the authors: Estimates of nucleated cell counts were drawn from the amplification of reference gene primers. Assay: immunoSEQ multiplex PCR; the TCRdb copy retains only in-frame clones and omits some. That table gives V, J and clone size, and the DNA gave D and trimming. This sample carries roughly 65,000 clones, roughly three quarters of them seen once, and the ten largest clones take approximately 15%. The CDR3 runs 15 residues. Looked up from germline, CDR1 is SNHLY and CDR2 is FYNNEI. The V and J ends lost 5 bases and 5 bases, in that order; junction bases with no gene match: 4.

This rearrangement joins TRBV2 to TRBJ2-2, with TRBD1 matching 11 bases. The TCR comes from a man aged 55 to 69 with acute or convalescent COVID-19. Sequenced sample: peripheral blood. CDR3 DNA sequence: TGTGCCAGCAGTCCGGGACAGGGGGGAACCGGGGAGCTGTTTTTT. Translated: CASSPGQGGTGELFF.